This is a list of T cell receptor beta chains from one sample in a study of shared clonotypes between healthy human individuals. The method was immunoSEQ multiplex PCR; TCRdb's version includes in-frame clones alone and lacks a portion of them. The sample lists hundreds of thousands of clones; approximately 79% were seen once. Sequences were obtained from memory CD4+ T cells sorted from blood. Receptor source: a man between 25 and 39 years old in good health. Both conserved end residues are part of each CDR3. A D gene is named only where the DNA matches it firmly. Size is omitted from some rows. Given values are once, few, many or a class for expanded clones.

>NA|NA|TRBJ2-1|TRBV5-1
CASSATSSSYNEQFF
TGCGCCAGCAGCGCGACATCGAGCTCCTACAATGAGCAGTTCTTC
>medium-sized|TRBD1|TRBJ1-4|TRBV28
CASSLPQGAGEKLFF
TGTGCCAGCAGTTTGCCCCAGGGGGCTGGAGAAAAACTGTTTTTT
>few|TRBD2|TRBJ2-2|TRBV5-4
CASSPGGAAGDTGELFF
TGTGCCAGCAGCCCCGGGGGGGCAGCGGGAGACACCGGGGAGCTGTTTTTT
>NA|TRBD1|TRBJ2-7|TRBV7-8
CASSFRDRGSSYEQYF
TGTGCCAGCAGCTTCAGGGACAGGGGAAGCTCCTACGAGCAGTACTTC
>NA|NA|TRBJ2-3|TRBV9
CASSVVAGSDTQYF
TGTGCCAGCAGCGTAGTGGCGGGCTCAGATACGCAGTATTTT
>NA|NA|TRBJ2-2|TRBV9
CASTRLVSGELFF
TGTGCCAGCACGCGATTGGTATCCGGGGAGCTGTTTTTT
>few|NA|TRBJ2-3|TRBV2
CASKVTSTDTQYF
TGTGCCAGCAAGGTCACTAGCACAGATACGCAGTATTTT
>NA|NA|TRBJ2-2|TRBV7-9
CASRARFQGNNTGELFF
TGTGCCAGCAGAGCTCGATTCCAGGGGAACAACACCGGGGAGCTGTTTTTT
>NA|TRBD2|TRBJ2-3|TRBV7-2
CASSYRGVSAGGTDTQYF
TGTGCCAGCAGCTACAGAGGGGTGTCGGCGGGAGGGACAGATACGCAGTATTTT
>many|NA|TRBJ2-3|TRBV7-2
CASTSSPDTQYF
TGTGCCAGCACCTCTTCCCCAGATACGCAGTATTTT
>NA|NA|TRBJ2-5|TRBV10-3
CAISETDSLQETQYF
TGTGCCATCAGTGAGACGGACAGTTTACAAGAGACCCAGTACTTC
>NA|NA|TRBJ2-1|TRBV5-1
CASSFQSGSYNEQFF
TGCGCCAGCAGCTTCCAGAGTGGGTCCTACAATGAGCAGTTCTTC